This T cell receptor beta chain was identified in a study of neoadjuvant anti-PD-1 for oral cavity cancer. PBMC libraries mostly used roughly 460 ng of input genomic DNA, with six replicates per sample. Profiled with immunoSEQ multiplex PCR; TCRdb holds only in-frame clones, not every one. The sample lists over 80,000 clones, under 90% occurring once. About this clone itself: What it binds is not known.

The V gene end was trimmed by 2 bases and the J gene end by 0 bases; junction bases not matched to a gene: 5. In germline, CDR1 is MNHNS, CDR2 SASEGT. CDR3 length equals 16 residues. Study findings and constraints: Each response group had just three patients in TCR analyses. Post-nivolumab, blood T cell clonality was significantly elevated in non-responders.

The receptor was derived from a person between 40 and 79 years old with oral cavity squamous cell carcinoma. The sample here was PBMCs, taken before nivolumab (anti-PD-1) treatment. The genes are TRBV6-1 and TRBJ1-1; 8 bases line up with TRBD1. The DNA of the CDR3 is TGTGCCAGCAGTGAAAGAGGACAGGGAATGAACACTGAAGCTTTCTTT. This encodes CASSERGQGMNTEAFF.